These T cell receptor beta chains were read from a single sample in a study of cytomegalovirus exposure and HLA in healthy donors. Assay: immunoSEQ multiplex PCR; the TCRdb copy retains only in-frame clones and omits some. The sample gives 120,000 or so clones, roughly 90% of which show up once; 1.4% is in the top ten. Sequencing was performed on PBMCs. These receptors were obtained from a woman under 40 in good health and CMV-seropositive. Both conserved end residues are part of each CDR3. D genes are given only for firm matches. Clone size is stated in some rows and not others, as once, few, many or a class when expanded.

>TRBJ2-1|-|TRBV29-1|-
TGCAGCGTTGGGCCAGGGGAACCGGGAAATGAGCAGTTCTTC
CSVGPGEPGNEQFF
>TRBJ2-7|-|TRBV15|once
TGTGCCACCAGCAGAGATGCAGAAGCCTACGAGCAGTACTTC
CATSRDAEAYEQYF
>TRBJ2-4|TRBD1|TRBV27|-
TGTGCCAGCAGTGGACAGGCGGGAAACATTCAGTACTTC
CASSGQAGNIQYF
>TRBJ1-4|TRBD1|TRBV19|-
TGTGCCAGTAAAACGAACAGGGGGAGAGGTGAAAAACTGTTTTTT
CASKTNRGRGEKLFF
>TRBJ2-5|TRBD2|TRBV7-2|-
TGTGCCAGCAGCTTAAGGAGACTAGCGGGTTCGAAAGAGACCCAGTACTTC
CASSLRRLAGSKETQYF
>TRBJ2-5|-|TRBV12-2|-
TGTGCAAGTCGCTTAGCGAGGCTAGCGGGGGGGCAAGAGACCCAGTACTTC
CASRLARLAGGQETQYF
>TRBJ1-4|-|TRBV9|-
TGTGCCAGCAGCGTAGCTGGCGGAATGGATAATGAAAAACTGTTTTTT
CASSVAGGMDNEKLFF
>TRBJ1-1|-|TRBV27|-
TGTGCCAGCAGTACATACAGGAGGGACACTGAAGCTTTCTTT
CASSTYRRDTEAFF
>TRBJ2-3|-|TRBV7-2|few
TGTGCCAGCAGGGTGATCTTAGCGGCAGATACGCAGTATTTT
CASRVILAADTQYF
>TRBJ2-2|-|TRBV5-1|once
TGCGCCAGCAGCTTGGGAGGGCAGGCGAACACCGGGGAGCTGTTTTTT
CASSLGGQANTGELFF
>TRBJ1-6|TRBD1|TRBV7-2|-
TGTGCCAGCACCCGCAACCGGGACAGCTCATCACCCCTCCACTTT
CASTRNRDSSSPLHF
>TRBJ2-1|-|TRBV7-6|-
TGTGCCAGCAGCCCCCGCAGCGCCTCCTACAATGAGCAGTTCTTC
CASSPRSASYNEQFF
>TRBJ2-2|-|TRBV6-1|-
TGTGCCAGCAGTGAAGGTACAAGCGACACCGGGGAGCTGTTTTTT
CASSEGTSDTGELFF
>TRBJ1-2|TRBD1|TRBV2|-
TGTGCCAGCGGGGACAGACTCTATGGCTACACCTTC
CASGDRLYGYTF
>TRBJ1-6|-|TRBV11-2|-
TGTGCCAGCAGCCCGAGTCGTTCCCCTTTTAACTCACCCCTCCACTTT
CASSPSRSPFNSPLHF
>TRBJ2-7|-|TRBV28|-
TGTGCCAGCAGTGCCCCTCAGGGGAAGTCCTACGAGCAGTACTTC
CASSAPQGKSYEQYF
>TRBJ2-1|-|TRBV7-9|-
TGTGCCAGCAGCTATAGAGGGGACTTCAATACAAACAATGAGCAGTTCTTC
CASSYRGDFNTNNEQFF
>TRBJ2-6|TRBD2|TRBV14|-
TGTGCCAGCAGCCCGTACCGGACTAGCGGGGTAGCCGGGGCCAACGTCCTGACTTTC
CASSPYRTSGVAGANVLTF